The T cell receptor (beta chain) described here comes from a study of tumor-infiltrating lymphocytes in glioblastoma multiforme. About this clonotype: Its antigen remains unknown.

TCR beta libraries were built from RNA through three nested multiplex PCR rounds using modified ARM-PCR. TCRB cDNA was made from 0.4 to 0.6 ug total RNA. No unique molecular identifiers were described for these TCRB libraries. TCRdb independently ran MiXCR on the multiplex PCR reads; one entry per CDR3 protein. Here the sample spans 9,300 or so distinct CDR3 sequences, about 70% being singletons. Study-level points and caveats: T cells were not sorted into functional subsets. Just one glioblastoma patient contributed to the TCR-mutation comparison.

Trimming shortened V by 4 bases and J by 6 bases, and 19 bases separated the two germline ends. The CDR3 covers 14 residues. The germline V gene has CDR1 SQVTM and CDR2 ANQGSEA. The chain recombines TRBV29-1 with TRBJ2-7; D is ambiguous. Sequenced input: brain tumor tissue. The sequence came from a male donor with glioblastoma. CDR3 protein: CSVGVGGTSGEQYF. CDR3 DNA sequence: TGCAGCGTTGGGGTGGGTGGTACCTCTGGCGAGCAGTACTTC.